This T cell receptor beta chain came from a study of blood T cell repertoires in COVID-19. About the research overall: Spain, Italy and the United States supplied samples that represented acute and convalescent COVID-19.

The V segment lost 7 bases and the J segment 4 bases; nucleotides outside the gene matches: 7. Germline CDR1 is SGHRS and CDR2 is YFSETQ. This CDR3 region has 15 residues. The data were produced by immunoSEQ multiplex PCR, yet TCRdb's version contains in-frame clones alone and is incomplete. The sample lists around 170,000 clones; more than 75% were seen once. The chain employs TRBV5-1 and TRBJ2-2, with TRBD2 matching 10 bases. The receptor was isolated from a man aged 55 to 70 with COVID-19, enrolled during active disease. Material: peripheral blood. CDR3 sequence: CASLKVAGGTGELFF. CDR3 bases: TGCGCCAGCCTAAAAGTAGCGGGAGGCACCGGGGAGCTGTTTTTT.